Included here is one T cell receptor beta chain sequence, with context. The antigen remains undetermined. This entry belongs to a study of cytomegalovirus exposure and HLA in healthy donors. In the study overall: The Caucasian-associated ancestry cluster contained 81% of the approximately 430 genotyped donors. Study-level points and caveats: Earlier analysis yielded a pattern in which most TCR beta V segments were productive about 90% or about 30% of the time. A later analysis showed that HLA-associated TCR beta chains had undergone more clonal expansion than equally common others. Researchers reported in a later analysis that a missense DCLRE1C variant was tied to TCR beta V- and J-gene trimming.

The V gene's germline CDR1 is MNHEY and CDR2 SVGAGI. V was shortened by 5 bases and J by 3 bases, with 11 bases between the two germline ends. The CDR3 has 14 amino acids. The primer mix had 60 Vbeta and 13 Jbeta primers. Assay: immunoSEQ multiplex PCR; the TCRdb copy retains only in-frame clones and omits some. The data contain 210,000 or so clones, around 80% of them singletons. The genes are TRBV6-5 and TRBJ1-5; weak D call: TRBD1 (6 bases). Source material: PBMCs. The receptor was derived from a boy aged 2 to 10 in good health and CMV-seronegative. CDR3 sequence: CASSPGHLNQPQHF. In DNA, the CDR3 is TGTGCCAGCAGTCCGGGACATCTCAATCAGCCCCAGCATTTT.